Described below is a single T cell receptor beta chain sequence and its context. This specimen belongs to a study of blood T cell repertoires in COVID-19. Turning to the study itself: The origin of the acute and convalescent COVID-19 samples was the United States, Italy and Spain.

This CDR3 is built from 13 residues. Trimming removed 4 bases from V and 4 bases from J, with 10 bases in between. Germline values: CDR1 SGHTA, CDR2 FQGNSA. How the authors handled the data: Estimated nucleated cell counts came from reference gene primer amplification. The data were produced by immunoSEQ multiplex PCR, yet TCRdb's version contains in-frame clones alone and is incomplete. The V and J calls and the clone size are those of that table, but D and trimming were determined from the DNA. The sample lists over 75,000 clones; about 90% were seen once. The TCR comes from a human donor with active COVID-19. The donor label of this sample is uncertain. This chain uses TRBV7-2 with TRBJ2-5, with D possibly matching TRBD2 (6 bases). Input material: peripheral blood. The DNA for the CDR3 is TGTGCCAGCAGCTCATACGGGGGAGAGACCCAGTACTTC. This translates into CASSSYGGETQYF.